This T cell receptor beta chain was obtained from a study of CD8 T cells in Susac syndrome (dated by TCRdb to between 2018 and 2021). Background on the whole study: Repertoire sequencing was used to test whether CD8+ T cell activation and differentiation in Susac syndrome was antigen driven. The clonality of the CD8+ T cell repertoire was compared across over 10 healthy donors, around 14 Susac syndrome patients and under 18 multiple sclerosis patients. Broad study findings and their caveats: The study acknowledged that relatively few individuals were included in the TCR sequencing and HLA analysis.

A note on this clonotype: Its antigen specificity is not known. No much larger clonotype is one base removed from it; base qualities were not supplied.

The CDR3 contains 18 residues, cysteine and phenylalanine counted. Left in the record is the CDR3 DNA by itself, 54 bases read in frame from the first base. V drops 0 bases and J drops 0 bases, leaving 14 bases in between. CDR1 and CDR2, looked up from the germline V gene (reference sequence), are LNHDA and SQIVND. RNA was extracted using the RNeasy kit, and about 0.5 to 1 microgram was reverse transcribed with random hexamers. The immunoSEQ multiplex PCR assay, which covers 54 Vbeta and 13 Jbeta segments, was used to amplify TCR beta CDR3 regions. PCR amplification bias was corrected using a synthetic template baseline for primer optimization and computational correction. Per the original workflow: Reads were assigned to V, D and J genes according to IMGT and analyzed in immunoSEQ Analyzer, with only productive sequences retained. Clonality was computed as one minus Shannon entropy normalized by log2 of the number of productive unique sequences. For each patient and control, public and private clones were evaluated among the 100 most prevalent clones. A clone was defined as Susac-specific if it was absent from the healthy and MS cohorts, from 1052 published viral clones and from other ImmuneACCESS disease sequences. TCRdb's own reprocessing of the public reads used fastp at Q25 and MiXCR and kept productive beta chains. Rows with one shared CDR3 protein collapse into an entry with the most common genes and DNA. The V and J calls follow TCRdb's processing rather than the paper's. The sample table shows around 70,000 distinct CDR3 sequences, and 94% are seen once. The ten biggest clones cover less than 0.65% of the sample.

Peripheral blood CD8+ and CD4+ T cells from healthy donors, Susac syndrome patients and multiple sclerosis patients were profiled by high-throughput TCR beta sequencing. The multiple sclerosis controls were treatment-naive patients whose relapsing-remitting disease, either stable or active, fulfilled the revised McDonald criteria. Bulk CD8+ and CD4+ T cells were purified by magnetic negative isolation, whereas CD8+ TEMRA cells were enriched by FACS. Blood was collected in EDTA tubes and processed within 24 hours, with PBMCs isolated through density gradient centrifugation. PBMCs destined for TCR sequencing were cryopreserved in liquid nitrogen and later thawed in a 37 °C water bath. The sorted or isolated CD4+, CD8+ and CD8+ TEMRA cells had a purity of 90% or higher.

The clonotype originates from a human donor with multiple sclerosis. The sample consisted of CD8+ T cells from PBMCs. The rearranged segments are TRBV19 and TRBJ2-2; D gene: possibly TRBD1, on 6 matching bases. The CDR3 region: CASSIDGEQGTNTGELFF. Here is the DNA: TGTGCCAGTAGTATAGATGGCGAGCAGGGGACGAACACCGGGGAGCTGTTTTTT.